The source of this T cell receptor (beta chain) is a study of blood T cell repertoires in COVID-19. Study background: Sample material is recorded as cDNA or gDNA derived from T cells, B-cell-depleted T cells, or PBMCs.

Between the trimmed V and J ends, which lost 0 bases and 6 bases, there was a span of 9 bases. Germline V gives CDR1 SGHNT, CDR2 YYREEE (reference sequence). This CDR3 region has 13 residues. Assay used: immunoSEQ multiplex PCR; TCRdb lists only in-frame clones, some missing. The sample holds tens of thousands of clones, over 75% seen once. During active infection, Seattle patients enrolled and were then monitored through disease. The material sequenced was peripheral blood. The clonotype was recovered from a woman in her sixties or seventies with COVID-19, enrolled during active disease. V and J are TRBV5-4 and TRBJ1-1; D is possibly TRBD1 (5 bases). CDR3 in DNA: TGTGCCAGCAGCTTGGCCGGGGGGGCTGAAGCTTTCTTT. Its protein is CASSLAGGAEAFF.